What follows are 21 T cell receptor beta chains derived from one specimen sequenced in a study of blood T cell repertoires in COVID-19. Profiling relied on immunoSEQ multiplex PCR, and the TCRdb table lists in-frame clones only, not all of them. The sample lists around 190,000 clones, roughly four fifths occurring once. The specimen sequenced was PBMCs or T cells enriched from blood (not recorded which). The receptors originated from a man in his forties who had recovered from COVID-19.

V gene TRBV19 combines with J gene TRBJ1-1, with 7 bases identical to TRBD1. The CDR3 loop spans 14 amino acids. Germline values: CDR1 LNHDA, CDR2 SQIVND (reference sequence). Trimming took 7 bases from V and 0 from J; bases not matched to a gene: 5. The CDR3 sequence is CASKNRGLNTEAFF. The CDR3 region has the DNA TGTGCCAGTAAAAACAGGGGACTGAACACTGAAGCTTTCTTT.

The CDR3 spells CASSLGRKQGDEQFF. CDR3 bases: TGTGCCAGCAGCTTGGGGAGAAAACAGGGGGATGAGCAGTTCTTC. The chain has TRBV5-8 and TRBJ2-1; 8 nucleotides match TRBD1. V trimming: 0 bases; J trimming: 8 bases; junction bases outside the gene matches: 7. Per germline, CDR1 SGHTS and CDR2 YDEGEE. The length of the CDR3 is 15 residues.

This clone was seen many times. The chain is built from TRBV5-6 and TRBJ2-7; 7 bases match TRBD2. Germline V gene sequence: CDR1 SGHDT, CDR2 YYEEEE. V shed 5 bases, J shed 5 bases, and the junction held 7 bases outside the gene matches. This CDR3 contains 13 residues. CDR3 DNA sequence: TGTGCCAGCAGTCCCGGGGGGTTCCACGAGCAGTACTTC. Translating gives CASSPGGFHEQYF.

This rearrangement joins TRBV30 to TRBJ1-5; TRBD1 matches 11 bases. There are 14 residues in the CDR3. Germline V CDR1 and CDR2: GTSNPN, SVGIG (reference sequence). With 4 bases clipped from V and 11 bases from J, the junction kept 10 bases outside the gene matches. The CDR3 coding sequence is TGTGCCTGGACTCGGGGACAGGGGGTAGGGGCCCAGCATTTT. Translating gives CAWTRGQGVGAQHF.

The J gene is TRBJ2-6, the V gene TRBV5-6; 9 bases are shared with TRBD1. Trimming cost V 1 base and J 4 bases; bases outside gene matches: 9. CDR3 length: 18 residues. Per the germline V gene, CDR1 is SGHDT and CDR2 is YYEEEE. The CDR3, as DNA: TGTGCCAGCAGCTTGTTGTACAGGGGGCGAAAAGGGGCCAACGTCCTGACTTTC. As protein: CASSLLYRGRKGANVLTF.

The rearrangement joins TRBV2 to TRBJ1-5, with TRBD1 matching 9 bases. V was clipped by 8 bases and J by 7 bases; unmatched bases: 12. The V gene's germline CDR1 is SNHLY and CDR2 FYNNEI. The CDR3 sequence is 15 residues long. For the CDR3, the DNA is TGTGCCAGCGAGCGACAGGGGGTATCATCACAGCCCCAGCATTTT. Its translation is CASERQGVSSQPQHF.

V is TRBV5-6 and J is TRBJ1-1; maybe TRBD1 (5 bases). CDR1 and CDR2 (germline): SGHDT, YYEEEE. V gave up 5 bases and J gave up 4 bases, with 15 bases separating them. The CDR3 covers 14 residues. The CDR3: CASSSLGGGTEAFF. CDR3 sequence (DNA): TGTGCCAGCAGTAGCCTGGGGGGAGGCACTGAAGCTTTCTTT.

The chain links TRBV12-3 or TRBV12-4 to TRBJ2-3, with 7 bases that match TRBD1. This CDR3 is 13 amino acids long. Losses at the gene ends were 5 bases for V and 4 bases for J; bases not matched to a gene: 3. CDR3 nucleotides: TGTGCCAGCAGTCCGACAGGGCCAGATACGCAGTATTTT. As protein: CASSPTGPDTQYF.

V is TRBV4-1 and J is TRBJ2-3; D not resolved. The CDR3 spans 13 residues. Germline V lookup: CDR1 MGHRA, CDR2 YSYEKL. The ends were cut back, 4 bases at V and 6 bases at J, with 11 bases in the middle. The CDR3 DNA follows: TGCGCCAGCAGCCCCACGCCCGGGGATACGCAGTATTTT. This translates into CASSPTPGDTQYF.

The J gene is TRBJ2-1, the V gene TRBV20-1; 11 positions match TRBD2. The CDR3 is 16 residues long. From germline, CDR1 is DFQATT and CDR2 SNEGSKA (reference sequence). With V trimmed by 3 bases and J by 2 bases, 6 bases remained unmatched. CDR3 nucleotide sequence: TGCAGTGCTAGTGGGACTAGCGGATCTGCCTACAATGAGCAGTTCTTC. Amino acid sequence: CSASGTSGSAYNEQFF.

This clone has ten or more counts. The J gene is TRBJ1-1, the V gene TRBV7-9; TRBD1 might be the D (6 bases). Per germline, CDR1 SEHNR and CDR2 FQNEAQ (reference sequence). V was clipped by 5 bases and J by 3 bases, with 16 bases between them. This CDR3 comprises 15 residues. The CDR3 reads CASSASQGLDTEAFF. DNA for the CDR3: TGTGCCAGCAGCGCATCCCAGGGGTTGGACACTGAAGCTTTCTTT. Full variable domain (missing parts from reference TRBV7-9 and TRBJ1-1): DTGVSQNPRHKITKRGQNVTFRCDPISEHNRLYWYRQTLGQGPEFLTYFQNEAQLEKSRLLSDRFSAERPKGSFSTLEIQRTEQGDSAMYLCASSASQGLDTEAFFGQGTRLTVV.

The rearrangement links TRBV19 to TRBJ2-5; 7 positions match TRBD1. V lost 4 bases to trimming and J lost 0 bases; unmatched junction nucleotides: 2. CDR3 size: 14 residues. Germline V gives CDR1 LNHDA, CDR2 SQIVND (reference sequence). CDR3 loop: CASSKQGDQETQYF. The CDR3 nucleotides are TGTGCCAGTAGTAAGCAGGGGGACCAAGAGACCCAGTACTTC.

V and J are TRBV15 and TRBJ1-2; D may be TRBD1 (6 bases). Germline V gives CDR1 LNHNV, CDR2 YYDKDF (reference sequence). The CDR3 has 14 amino acids. V lost 3 bases and J 4 bases, leaving 12 bases between the germline ends. CDR3 protein: CATSSRTGIYGYTF. The CDR3 DNA reads TGTGCCACCAGCAGTCGAACAGGGATCTATGGCTACACCTTC.

The V call is TRBV27, the J call TRBJ1-6, with D unclear. V was clipped by 5 bases and J by 0 bases, with 8 bases between them. Per the germline V gene, CDR1 is MNHEY and CDR2 is SMNVEV (reference sequence). CDR3 length: 15 amino acids. CDR3 DNA: TGTGCCAGCAGTGTCCGGAGCTCCTATAATTCACCCCTCCACTTT. Its translation: CASSVRSSYNSPLHF.

J is TRBJ2-3 and V is TRBV28, with 8 bases that match TRBD2. There are 15 residues in the CDR3. Trimming cost V 6 bases and J 3 bases; bases outside gene matches: 8. The germline gives CDR1 MDHEN, CDR2 SYDVKM. CDR3 sequence reads: CASSTGQRGTDTQYF. DNA for the CDR3: TGTGCCAGCAGCACTGGACAGCGGGGGACAGATACGCAGTATTTT.

The rearrangement links TRBV19 to TRBJ2-5; 11 bases agree with TRBD2. Per the germline V gene, CDR1 is LNHDA and CDR2 is SQIVND (reference sequence). The CDR3 length is 18 residues. V lost 0 bases and J lost 4; bases outside the gene matches: 10. CDR3 amino acids: CASSIERIAGGPGETQYF. The CDR3 DNA is TGTGCCAGTAGTATAGAAAGGATAGCGGGAGGGCCTGGAGAGACCCAGTACTTC.

The V and J genes are TRBV19 and TRBJ1-6, with D unclear. The V end lost 7 bases, the J end lost 9 bases, and 13 bases lay between the germline ends. The germline gives CDR1 LNHDA, CDR2 SQIVND (reference sequence). This CDR3 spans 13 amino acids. CDR3: CASMGGKSSPLHF. The CDR3 DNA follows: TGTGCCAGTATGGGAGGAAAATCTTCACCCCTCCACTTT.

The chain combines TRBV7-9 with TRBJ1-2; D is perhaps TRBD1 (6 bases). This CDR3 has 14 amino acids. Looked up from germline, CDR1 is SEHNR and CDR2 is FQNEAQ (reference sequence). The V and J ends lost 6 bases and 3 bases respectively, with 14 bases between them. The CDR3 reads CASRSGEIDYGYTF. The CDR3 DNA reads as TGTGCCAGCAGATCAGGGGAAATTGACTATGGCTACACCTTC.

V usage is TRBV15 and J usage is TRBJ1-5; a weak D match, TRBD1 (5 bases). The CDR3 consists of 15 residues. CDR1 is LNHNV, CDR2 YYDKDF, per germline (reference sequence). V dropped 4 bases and J dropped 2 bases, with 12 bases sitting between them. The CDR3 sequence is CATSKFIGGNQPQHF. The CDR3 nucleotides read TGTGCCACCAGCAAATTCATAGGGGGCAATCAGCCCCAGCATTTT. Variable domain in full (rest from reference TRBV15 and TRBJ1-5): DAMVIQNPRYQVTQFGKPVTLSCSQTLNHNVMYWYQQKSSQAPKLLFHYYDKDFNNEADTPDNFQSRRPNTSFCFLDIRSPGLGDTAMYLCATSKFIGGNQPQHFGDGTRLSIL.

The genes are TRBV14 and TRBJ2-7, with 11 bases identical to TRBD2. CDR3 size: 14 residues. Germline V gives CDR1 SGHDN, CDR2 FVKESK. J was trimmed by 8 bases and V by 4 bases; bases with no gene match: 7. The DNA for the CDR3 is TGTGCCAGCAGCCGACTAGCGGGGCTTGGCAAGCAGTACTTC. Protein product: CASSRLAGLGKQYF.

The J gene is TRBJ1-5, the V gene TRBV12-5; possible D gene TRBD1, 6 bases. The CDR3 is 18 amino acids. Germline V CDR1 and CDR2: LGHNT, FRNRAP. V was cut by 1 base and J by 0 bases, with 16 bases left in between. CDR3 DNA sequence: TGTGCTAGTGGTTTGGAGGTCGGACAGACGTATAGCAATCAGCCCCAGCATTTT. Amino acid sequence: CASGLEVGQTYSNQPQHF.